One and the same sample provided the 10 T cell receptor beta chains below, sequenced in a study of CD8 T cells in Susac syndrome. Random hexamers primed reverse transcription of about 0.45 to 1 ug RNA. Using its own MiXCR run on the immunoSEQ multiplex PCR reads, TCRdb lists one record per CDR3 protein. Of about 140,000 distinct CDR3 sequences listed, 85% to 95% were seen once; the top ten hold approximately 0.11%. Sequenced material: CD4+ T cells from PBMCs. Receptors were obtained from a human donor with multiple sclerosis.

The chain recombines TRBV3-1 with TRBJ2-5; D unclear. Germline CDR1 LGHDT, CDR2 YNNKEL (reference sequence). V was trimmed by 5 bases and J by 10 bases, leaving 8 bases between them. The CDR3 loop spans 10 amino acids. CDR3 nucleotides: TGTGCCAGCAGCTCCGGAAACCAGTACTTC. Its protein product is CASSSGNQYF.

The chain links TRBV6-2 or TRBV6-3 to TRBJ2-7; D possibly corresponds to TRBD2 (5 bases). The germline V gene encodes CDR1 MNHEY and CDR2 SVGEGT. Trimming removed 2 bases from V and 2 bases from J, with 13 bases in between. The CDR3 runs 15 residues. The CDR3 loop reads CASSYVLARTYEQYF. The CDR3 DNA sequence: TGTGCCAGCAGTTACGTCCTAGCACGGACCTACGAGCAGTACTTC.

This chain joins TRBV4-3 and TRBJ2-3; TRBD2 agrees at 11 bases. Per germline, CDR1 LGHNA and CDR2 YSLEER. The CDR3 loop spans 19 amino acids. Losses at the gene ends were 0 bases for V and 2 bases for J; bases not matched to a gene: 10. The CDR3 sequence is CASSQDPLLAGDHTDTQYF. Here the CDR3 DNA reads TGCGCCAGCAGCCAAGACCCTCTACTAGCGGGGGACCACACAGATACGCAGTATTTT.

This chain uses TRBV20-1 with TRBJ2-3; 9 nucleotides match TRBD2. Germline CDR1 is DFQATT and CDR2 is SNEGSKA (reference sequence). The CDR3 is made up of 17 amino acids. After removal of 3 bases from V and 2 bases from J, the junction contained 12 bases not matched to a gene. CDR3 protein: CSASIDRTSAITDTQYF. The CDR3 region has the DNA TGCAGTGCTAGCATCGACCGGACTAGCGCCATCACAGATACGCAGTATTTT.

The V and J genes are TRBV20-1 and TRBJ1-5, with D possibly being TRBD1 (5 bases). In germline, CDR1 is DFQATT, CDR2 SNEGSKA (reference sequence). The CDR3 is 14 amino acids. V was shortened by 3 bases and J by 7 bases, with 16 bases between the two germline ends. In DNA, the CDR3 is TGCAGTGCTAGTGGCGGGGGGTCGGGCCAGCCCCAGCATTTT. Translating gives CSASGGGSGQPQHF.

V gene TRBV7-3 combines with J gene TRBJ2-5, with TRBD2 matching 7 bases. V lost 5 bases and J lost 7; bases outside the gene matches: 10. The CDR3 consists of 14 residues. CDR1 SGHTA and CDR2 FQGTGA come from the germline V gene. The CDR3 loop reads CASSPGGREVTQYF. CDR3 DNA: TGTGCCAGCAGCCCGGGGGGACGGGAAGTGACCCAGTACTTC.

The rearrangement joins TRBV29-1 to TRBJ2-5; 9 bases are shared with TRBD2. The germline CDR1 and CDR2 sequences are SQVTM and ANQGSEA. This CDR3 is built from 14 residues. V trimming: 7 bases; J trimming: 4 bases; junction bases outside the gene matches: 10. DNA for the CDR3: TGCAGCGCCCTAATCGGGACTAGCCGAGAGACCCAGTACTTC. Translating gives CSALIGTSRETQYF.

The rearrangement links TRBV24-1 to TRBJ2-1; a weak D match, TRBD1 (5 bases). The CDR3 contains 13 residues. Germline values: CDR1 KGHDR, CDR2 SFDVKD. V lost 4 bases and J lost 6, with 9 bases in between. The CDR3: CATSDRTRNEQFF. For the CDR3, the DNA is TGTGCCACCAGTGACCGGACACGCAATGAGCAGTTCTTC.

The sample holds one count of this clonotype. V usage is TRBV2 and J usage is TRBJ2-3; D is ambiguous. This CDR3 region has 14 residues. Germline values: CDR1 SNHLY, CDR2 FYNNEI. Trimming took off 1 base at V and 1 base at J, with 6 bases between the two ends. The CDR3 region is CASSEERGTDTQYF. As DNA, the CDR3 is TGTGCCAGCAGTGAAGAAAGGGGCACAGATACGCAGTATTTT. Full variable domain (remainder filled in from reference TRBV2 and TRBJ2-3): EPEVTQTPSHQVTQMGQEVILRCVPISNHLYFYWYRQILGQKVEFLVSFYNNEISEKSEIFDDQFSVERPDGSNFTLKIRSTKLEDSAMYFCASSEERGTDTQYFGPGTRLTVL.

The chain employs TRBV29-1 and TRBJ2-1; D is unresolved. The V end lost 4 bases, the J end lost 9 bases, and 13 bases lay between the germline ends. Germline V CDR1 and CDR2: SQVTM, ANQGSEA. This CDR3 comprises 12 residues. The DNA of the CDR3 is TGCAGCGTTGGCCGGCAGAACGGTGAGCAGTTCTTC. This sequence encodes CSVGRQNGEQFF.